This entry describes one T cell receptor (beta chain). What it binds is not known. Profiling relied on immunoSEQ multiplex PCR, and the TCRdb table lists in-frame clones only, not all of them. The top ten hold about 2% of the sample, which has 200,000 or so clones, around 86% seen once. These data belong to a study of cytomegalovirus exposure and HLA in healthy donors. Findings and limits, study-wide: A few chains tied to CMV proved CMV antigen-specific in vitro. Researchers counted roughly 150 TCR beta chains as cytomegalovirus-associated. Across donors, most TCRs were seen rarely, yet some public ones were widespread.

The donors were in the roughly 120-subject validation cohort, distinct from the roughly 600-subject first cohort. The CDR3 length is 15 residues. Germline CDR1 and CDR2: SGDLS and YYNGEE. Trimming took off 3 bases at V and 3 bases at J, with 15 bases between the two ends. The receptor comes from a woman between 18 and 29 years old in good health and CMV-seropositive. This chain uses TRBV9 with TRBJ1-1; possibly TRBD1 for D (6 bases). The sample comprised PBMCs. Here the CDR3 reads CASSALQGSYTEAFF. The CDR3 DNA sequence: TGTGCCAGCAGCGCACTACAGGGATCTTACACTGAAGCTTTCTTT.